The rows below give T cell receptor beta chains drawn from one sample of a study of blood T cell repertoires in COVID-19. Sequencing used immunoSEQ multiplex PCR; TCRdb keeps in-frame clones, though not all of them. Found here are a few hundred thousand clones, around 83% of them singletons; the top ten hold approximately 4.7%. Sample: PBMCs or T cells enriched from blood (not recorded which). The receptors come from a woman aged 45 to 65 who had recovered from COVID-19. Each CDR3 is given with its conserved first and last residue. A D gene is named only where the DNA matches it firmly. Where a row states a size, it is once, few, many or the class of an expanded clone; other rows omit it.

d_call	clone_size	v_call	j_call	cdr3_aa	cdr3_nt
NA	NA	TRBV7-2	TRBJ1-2	CASSLAGSQGGYTF	TGTGCCAGCAGCTTAGCGGGGTCCCAGGGGGGCTACACCTTC
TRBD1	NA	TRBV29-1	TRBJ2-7	CSVVTGTALHYEQYF	TGCAGCGTTGTTACCGGGACAGCACTCCACTACGAGCAGTACTTC
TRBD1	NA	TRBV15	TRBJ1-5	CATSVDDRVGQPQHF	TGTGCCACCAGCGTAGACGACAGGGTCGGACAGCCCCAGCATTTT
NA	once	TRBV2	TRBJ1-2	CASTPIQDNYGYTF	TGTGCCAGCACCCCAATACAGGACAACTATGGCTACACCTTC
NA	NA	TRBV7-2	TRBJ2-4	CASSFAGLAKNIQYF	TGTGCCAGCAGCTTTGCTGGACTAGCCAAAAACATTCAGTACTTC
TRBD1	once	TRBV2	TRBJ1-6	CASTRTGKGSPLHF	TGTGCCAGCACCAGGACAGGGAAGGGATCACCCCTCCACTTT
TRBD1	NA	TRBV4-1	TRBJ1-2	CASSQDPNRGYGYTF	TGCGCCAGCAGCCAAGATCCCAACAGGGGCTATGGCTACACCTTC
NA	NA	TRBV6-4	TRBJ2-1	CASSVTSAAEQFF	TGTGCCAGCAGTGTAACTTCAGCGGCTGAGCAGTTCTTC
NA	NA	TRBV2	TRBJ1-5	CASAYGVLRPQHF	TGTGCCAGCGCTTATGGAGTCCTACGGCCCCAGCATTTT
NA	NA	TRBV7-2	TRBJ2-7	CASSLAFLAGAYEQYF	TGTGCCAGCAGCTTAGCATTTTTAGCAGGGGCCTACGAGCAGTACTTC
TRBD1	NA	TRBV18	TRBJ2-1	CASSPLPGQGGPFTYNEQFF	TGTGCCAGCTCACCACTCCCGGGACAGGGGGGTCCCTTCACCTACAATGAGCAGTTCTTC
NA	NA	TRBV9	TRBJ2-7	CASSPQGGSYEQYF	TGTGCCAGCAGCCCCCAGGGGGGCTCCTACGAGCAGTACTTC
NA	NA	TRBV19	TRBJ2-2	CASSIDRGGGELFF	TGTGCCAGTAGTATAGATCGAGGTGGCGGGGAGCTGTTTTTT
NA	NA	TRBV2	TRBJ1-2	CASSVSGSGYTF	TGTGCCAGCAGTGTGTCGGGGAGTGGCTACACCTTC
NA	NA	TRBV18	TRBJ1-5	CASSPGAQLLNQPQHF	TGTGCCAGCTCACCGGGGGCACAGCTACTTAATCAGCCCCAGCATTTT
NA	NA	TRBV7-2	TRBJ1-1	CASSLQQGLNTEAFF	TGTGCCAGCAGCTTACAACAGGGTCTGAACACTGAAGCTTTCTTT
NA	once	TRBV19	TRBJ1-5	CASSTPPTAGLYSNQPQHF	TGTGCCAGTAGTACCCCCCCGACAGCGGGACTTTATAGCAATCAGCCCCAGCATTTT
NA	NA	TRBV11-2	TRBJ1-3	CASSLDLSPRGNTIYF	TGTGCCAGCAGCTTAGATCTGAGTCCCCGGGGAAACACCATATATTTT
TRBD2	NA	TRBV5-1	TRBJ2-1	CASSPREGGGEQFF	TGCGCCAGCAGCCCCCGGGAGGGGGGCGGTGAGCAGTTCTTC
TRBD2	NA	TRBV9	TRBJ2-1	CASSVGFSSSGDYHNEQFF	TGTGCCAGCAGCGTAGGGTTCTCGTCTAGCGGGGATTATCACAATGAGCAGTTCTTC
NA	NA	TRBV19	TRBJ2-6	CASSTPQGAGANVLTF	TGTGCCAGTAGTACCCCACAGGGAGCCGGGGCCAACGTCCTGACTTTC
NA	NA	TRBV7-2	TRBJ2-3	CASSLSQGPQYF	TGTGCCAGCAGCTTAAGCCAGGGTCCGCAGTATTTT
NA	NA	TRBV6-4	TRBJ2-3	CASRGAPSSSTDTQYF	TGTGCCAGCCGGGGGGCACCCTCATCTAGCACAGATACGCAGTATTTT
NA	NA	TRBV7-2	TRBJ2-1	CASSLRRRGANEQFF	TGTGCCAGCAGCTTGAGGAGACGGGGGGCAAATGAGCAGTTCTTC
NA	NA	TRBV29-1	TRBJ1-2	CSVEEWGGRGHYGYTF	TGCAGCGTTGAAGAATGGGGCGGGAGGGGCCACTATGGCTACACCTTC
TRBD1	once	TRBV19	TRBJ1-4	CASSDRDREKVAKLFF	TGTGCCAGTAGTGATAGGGACAGGGAAAAGGTTGCAAAACTGTTTTTT
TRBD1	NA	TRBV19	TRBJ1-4	CASRTGTGREKLFF	TGTGCCAGTAGGACCGGGACAGGGAGAGAAAAACTGTTTTTT
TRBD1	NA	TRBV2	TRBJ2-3	CASSSNRGLGTDTQYF	TGTGCCAGCAGTTCGAACAGGGGGCTTGGCACAGATACGCAGTATTTT
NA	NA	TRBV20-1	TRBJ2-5	CSAGGQETQYF	TGCAGTGCAGGGGGACAAGAGACCCAGTACTTC